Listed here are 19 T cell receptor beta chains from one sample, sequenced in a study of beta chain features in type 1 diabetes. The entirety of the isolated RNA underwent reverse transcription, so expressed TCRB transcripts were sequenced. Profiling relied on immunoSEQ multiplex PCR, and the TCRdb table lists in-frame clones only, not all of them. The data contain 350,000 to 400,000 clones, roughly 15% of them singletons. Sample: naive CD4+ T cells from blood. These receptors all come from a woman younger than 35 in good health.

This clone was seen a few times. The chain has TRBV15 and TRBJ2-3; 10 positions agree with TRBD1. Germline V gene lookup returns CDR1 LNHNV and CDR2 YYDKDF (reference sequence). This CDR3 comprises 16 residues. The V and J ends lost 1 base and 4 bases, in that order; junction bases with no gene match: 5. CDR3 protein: CATSRGTGQGSDTQYF. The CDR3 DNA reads TGTGCCACCAGCAGAGGCACGGGACAGGGGTCAGATACGCAGTATTTT.

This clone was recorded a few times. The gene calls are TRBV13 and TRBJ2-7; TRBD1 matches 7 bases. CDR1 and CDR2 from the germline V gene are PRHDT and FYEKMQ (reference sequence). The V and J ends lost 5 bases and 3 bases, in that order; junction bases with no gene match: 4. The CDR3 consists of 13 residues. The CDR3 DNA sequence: TGTGCCAGCAGCATCCGGGACAGCTACGAGCAGTACTTC. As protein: CASSIRDSYEQYF.

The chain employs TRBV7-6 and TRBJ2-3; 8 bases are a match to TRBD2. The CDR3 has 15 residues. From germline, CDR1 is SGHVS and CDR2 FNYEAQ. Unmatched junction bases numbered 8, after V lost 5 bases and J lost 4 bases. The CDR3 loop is CASSPWGGLADTQYF. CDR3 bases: TGTGCCAGCAGCCCGTGGGGGGGACTAGCAGATACGCAGTATTTT.

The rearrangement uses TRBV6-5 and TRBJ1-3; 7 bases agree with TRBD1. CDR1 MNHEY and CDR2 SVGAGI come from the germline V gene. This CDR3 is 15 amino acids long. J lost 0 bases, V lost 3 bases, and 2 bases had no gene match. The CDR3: CASSYTGVSGNTIYF. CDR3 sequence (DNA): TGTGCCAGCAGTTATACAGGGGTCTCTGGAAACACCATATATTTT.

The CDR3 loop reads CASSPIFEQFF. In DNA, the CDR3 is TGTGCCAGCAGCCCTATCTTTGAGCAGTTCTTC. The chain joins TRBV7-2 to TRBJ2-1; D remains unclear. The CDR3 length is 11 residues. The germline V gene has CDR1 SGHTA and CDR2 FQGNSA. With 5 bases removed from V and 9 bases from J, the gap between germline ends came to 8 bases.

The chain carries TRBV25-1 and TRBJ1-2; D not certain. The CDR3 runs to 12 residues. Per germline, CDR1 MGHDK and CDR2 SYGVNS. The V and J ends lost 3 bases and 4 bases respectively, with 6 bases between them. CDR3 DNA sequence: TGTGCCAGCAGTGAGCCTATCTATGGCTACACCTTC. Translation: CASSEPIYGYTF.

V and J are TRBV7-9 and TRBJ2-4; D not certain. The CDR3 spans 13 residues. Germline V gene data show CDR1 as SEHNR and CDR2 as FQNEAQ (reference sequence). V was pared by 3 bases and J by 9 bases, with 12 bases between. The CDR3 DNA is TGTGCCAGCAGCTTCCAGCCCGGGTCCATTCAGTACTTC. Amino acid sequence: CASSFQPGSIQYF.

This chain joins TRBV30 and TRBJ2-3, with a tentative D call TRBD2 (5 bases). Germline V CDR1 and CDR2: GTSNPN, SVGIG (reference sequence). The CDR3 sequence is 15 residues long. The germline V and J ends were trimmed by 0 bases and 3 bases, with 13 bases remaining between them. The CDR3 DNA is TGTGCCTGGAGTGTTGAGAGGGTTGAGACAGATACGCAGTATTTT. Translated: CAWSVERVETDTQYF.

For the CDR3, the DNA is TGCGCCAGCAGCTCCGGACTAGCGGGAATCTACAATGAGCAGTTCTTC. Amino acid sequence: CASSSGLAGIYNEQFF. The chain recombines TRBV5-1 with TRBJ2-1; 12 bases agree with TRBD2. In germline, CDR1 is SGHRS, CDR2 YFSETQ. V lost 3 bases to trimming and J lost 3 bases; unmatched junction nucleotides: 4. This CDR3 is 16 amino acids long.

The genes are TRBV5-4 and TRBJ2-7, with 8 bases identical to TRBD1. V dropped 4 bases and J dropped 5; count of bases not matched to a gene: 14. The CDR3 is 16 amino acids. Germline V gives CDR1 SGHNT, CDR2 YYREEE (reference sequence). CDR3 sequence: CASSPHNRGALNEQYF. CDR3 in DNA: TGTGCCAGCAGCCCCCACAACAGGGGGGCTTTAAACGAGCAGTACTTC.

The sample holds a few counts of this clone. CDR3 nucleotide sequence: TGTGCCAGCAGCCCGTTTCCGGGACTAGCGGGAGTTGATGAGCAGTTCTTC. It yields the protein CASSPFPGLAGVDEQFF. This chain uses TRBV7-9 with TRBJ2-1; 14 nucleotides match TRBD2. This CDR3 region has 17 residues. The germline V gene has CDR1 SEHNR and CDR2 FQNEAQ (reference sequence). V trimming: 5 bases; J trimming: 8 bases; junction bases outside the gene matches: 11.

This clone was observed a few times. CDR3 amino acids: CASQGEVKETQYF. The CDR3 DNA sequence: TGTGCCAGCCAGGGGGAGGTTAAAGAGACCCAGTACTTC. V and J are TRBV25-1 and TRBJ2-5, with a tentative D call TRBD1 (7 bases). The CDR3 sequence is 13 residues long. V dropped 8 bases and J dropped 3 bases, with 13 bases sitting between them. Germline V gene data show CDR1 as MGHDK and CDR2 as SYGVNS. Full variable domain (missing parts from reference TRBV25-1 and TRBJ2-5): EADIYQTPRYLVIGTGKKITLECSQTMGHDKMYWYQQDPGMELHLIHYSYGVNSTEKGDLSSESTVSRIRTEHFPLTLESARPSHTSQYLCASQGEVKETQYFGPGTRLLVL.

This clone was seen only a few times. The CDR3 loop is CASSSGTEYGYTF. As DNA, the CDR3 is TGTGCCAGCTCATCCGGGACAGAGTATGGCTACACCTTC. This sequence joins TRBV18 and TRBJ1-2, with 7 bases aligning to TRBD1. The CDR3 sequence is 13 residues long. J was trimmed by 5 bases and V by 5 bases; bases with no gene match: 5. CDR1 is KGHSH, CDR2 LQKENI, per germline.

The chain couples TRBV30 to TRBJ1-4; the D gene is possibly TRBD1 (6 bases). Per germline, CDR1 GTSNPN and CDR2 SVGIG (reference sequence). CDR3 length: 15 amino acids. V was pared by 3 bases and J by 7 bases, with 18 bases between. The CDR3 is CAWRPGQSLSEKLFF. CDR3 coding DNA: TGTGCCTGGAGACCCGGACAGAGTTTGTCTGAAAAACTGTTTTTT.

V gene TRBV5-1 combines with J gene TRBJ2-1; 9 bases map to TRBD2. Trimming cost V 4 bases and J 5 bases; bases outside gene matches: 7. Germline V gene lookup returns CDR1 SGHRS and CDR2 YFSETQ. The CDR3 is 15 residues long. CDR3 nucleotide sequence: TGCGCCAGCAGCCCCCCTAGCGGGGTGAACAATGAGCAGTTCTTC. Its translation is CASSPPSGVNNEQFF.

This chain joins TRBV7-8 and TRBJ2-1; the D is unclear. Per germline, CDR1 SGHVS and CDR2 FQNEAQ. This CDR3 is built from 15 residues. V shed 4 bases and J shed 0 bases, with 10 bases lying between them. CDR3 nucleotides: TGTGCCAGCAGCTCGCACATCGTCTCCTACAATGAGCAGTTCTTC. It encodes CASSSHIVSYNEQFF.

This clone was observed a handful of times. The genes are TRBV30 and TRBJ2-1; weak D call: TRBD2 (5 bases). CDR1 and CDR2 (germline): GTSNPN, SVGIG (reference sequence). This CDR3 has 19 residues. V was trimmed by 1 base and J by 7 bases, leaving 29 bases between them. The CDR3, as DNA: TGTGCCTGGAGTGGGGAGCCATTCCGTTTTGTAGAGGTCGGGAATGAGCAGTTCTTC. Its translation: CAWSGEPFRFVEVGNEQFF. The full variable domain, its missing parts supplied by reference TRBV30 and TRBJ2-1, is SQTIHQWPATLVQPVGSPLSLECTVEGTSNPNLYWYRQAAGRGLQLLFYSVGIGQISSEVPQNLSASRPQDRQFILSSKKLLLSDSGFYLCAWSGEPFRFVEVGNEQFFGPGTRLTVL.

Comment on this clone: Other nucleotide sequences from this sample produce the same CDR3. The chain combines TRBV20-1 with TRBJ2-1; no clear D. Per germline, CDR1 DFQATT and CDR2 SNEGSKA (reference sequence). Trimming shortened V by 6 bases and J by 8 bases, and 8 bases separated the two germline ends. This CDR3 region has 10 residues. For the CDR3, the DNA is TGCAGTGCCGCGAGCGATGAGCAGTTCTTC. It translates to CSAASDEQFF.

The CDR3 nucleotides read TGTGCCAGCAGTCCACGACAGAGCACCTACGAGCAGTACTTC. It encodes CASSPRQSTYEQYF. J is TRBJ2-7 and V is TRBV28, with D tentatively TRBD1 (5 bases). V lost 5 bases and J lost 2, with 13 bases in between. Germline assignment: CDR1 MDHEN and CDR2 SYDVKM. This CDR3 is built from 14 residues.